The 11 T cell receptor beta chains given below trace back to one sample, sequenced in a study of glioma-infiltrating T cells. Using RNA template, CDR3s of TCR alpha and beta were amplified with iRepertoire arm-PCR. TCRdb recomputed calls from the multiplex PCR reads with MiXCR, one row per CDR3 protein. The sample holds around 90,000 distinct CDR3 sequences, about 40% seen once. Source material: glioma tissue, nonneoplastic brain tissue, or PBMCs (not recorded which). These receptor sequences come from a human donor with low-grade glioma or glioblastoma, undergoing nonglioma brain surgery, or in good health (not recorded which).

To note about this clonotype: A much larger clone lies one base from this, so it may be a read error. The V call is TRBV18, the J call TRBJ2-3; D unclear. The length of the CDR3 is 17 residues. Germline loops: CDR1 KGHSH, CDR2 LQKENI. The V end lost 3 bases, the J end lost 2 bases, and 18 bases lay between the germline ends. DNA of the CDR3: TGTGCCAGCTCACCCCCGCCGACAATTACAGACACAGATACGCAGTATTTT. Protein product: CASSPPPTITDTDTQYF.

This clonotype has just one count. The rearrangement uses TRBV20-1 and TRBJ2-2, with D unresolved. The germline V gene encodes CDR1 DFQATT and CDR2 SNEGSKA (reference sequence). The V gene lost 3 bases and the J gene lost 1 base, with 18 bases spanning the gap. This CDR3 is built from 17 residues. The CDR3 sequence: CSASFGRLVVNTGELFF. CDR3 nucleotides: TGCAGTGCTAGTTTCGGCAGACTGGTGGTGAACACCGGGGAGCTGTTTTTT.

The chain carries TRBV6-5 and TRBJ1-5; 11 positions agree with TRBD1. This CDR3 contains 15 residues. V lost 5 bases and J lost 1; bases outside the gene matches: 1. Per the germline V gene, CDR1 is MNHEY and CDR2 is SVGAGI. The CDR3 DNA is TGTGCCAGCAGTCGGACAGGGGGCAGCAATCAGCCCCAGCATTTT. Amino acids: CASSRTGGSNQPQHF.

This clonotype was counted a few times. Since a much larger clone is just one base distant, this may be a read error. This rearrangement joins TRBV27 to TRBJ2-5; the match to TRBD1 covers 7 bases. The CDR3 loop spans 15 amino acids. Germline V gene sequence: CDR1 MNHEY, CDR2 SMNVEV (reference sequence). CDR3 bases: TGTGCCACCAGCGGAACAGGGGTCGGAGAAGAGACCAAGTACTTC. This encodes CATSGTGVGEETKYF.

This clonotype was seen at least ten times. One end of the junction does not line up with germline, which may come from a read error. V and J are TRBV12-3 or TRBV12-4 and TRBJ2-3, with 12 positions matching TRBD2. The CDR3 has 16 amino acids. Here the CDR3 DNA reads TGTGCCAGCAGACTAGAGGGACTAGCGGGCACAGATACGCGGTATTTT. It translates to CASRLEGLAGTDTRYF.

Note on this clonotype: Possible read error: a much larger clone is one base away. J is TRBJ2-1 and V is TRBV10-2; 7 positions match TRBD2. Germline CDR1 and CDR2: WSHSY and SAAADI. This CDR3 spans 16 amino acids. The CDR3 loop is CANSDPASGPYNEQFF. In DNA, the CDR3 is TGTGCCAACAGTGATCCGGCTAGCGGACCCTACAATGAGCAGTTCTTC.

Points on this clonotype: The junction departs from the called germline gene at one end, perhaps through a read error. This chain links TRBV6-2 or TRBV6-3 with TRBJ1-1; D possibly corresponds to TRBD1 (6 bases). The length of the CDR3 is 12 residues. CDR1 and CDR2 (germline): MNHEY, SVGEGT. The CDR3 is CASRSGVTGAFF. The CDR3 nucleotides read TGTGCCAGCAGATCAGGGGTAACTGGAGCTTTCTTT.

On this clonotype itself: Given the absence of the conserved phenylalanine or tryptophan at the CDR3 end, a read error is likely. This chain connects TRBV6-1 to TRBJ2-5; either TRBD1 or TRBD2 may fit D (6 bases each). V lost 6 bases, J lost 2 bases, and 16 bases lay in between. The CDR3 length is 15 residues. CDR1 and CDR2 (germline): MNHNS, SASEGT. CDR3 loop: CASRPGGRRQETQYS. In nucleotides, the CDR3 is TGTGCCAGCAGACCCGGGGGCAGGAGACAAGAGACCCAGTACTCC.

This clonotype was picked up a small number of times. The V gene is TRBV5-5, the J gene TRBJ2-5; D is perhaps TRBD1 or TRBD2 (5 bases each). This CDR3 is 14 amino acids long. Germline-derived CDR1 and CDR2 are SGHKS and YYEKEE (reference sequence). Trimming cost V 4 bases and J 4 bases, with 14 bases left between them. The CDR3 protein is CASSKQDFRETQYF. The CDR3 DNA sequence: TGTGCCAGCAGCAAACAGGACTTCCGAGAGACCCAGTACTTC.

Regarding this clonotype: Since a much larger clone is just one base distant, this may be a read error. J is TRBJ1-1 and V is TRBV5-5; D call uncertain. The CDR3 totals 13 residues. The V gene's germline CDR1 is SGHKS and CDR2 YYEKEE (reference sequence). The CDR3 sequence: CASSLNLNTKAFF. CDR3 bases: TGTGCCAGCAGCTTGAATCTGAACACTAAAGCTTTCTTT.

V is TRBV6-5 and J is TRBJ2-2; 8 nucleotides agree with TRBD2. The trim removed 4 bases at V and 7 bases at J, leaving 8 bases unmatched. Per germline, CDR1 MNHEY and CDR2 SVGAGI. The CDR3 is 15 amino acids. The CDR3 sequence: CASSFMTSVDGELFF. The DNA for the CDR3 is TGTGCCAGCAGTTTTATGACTAGCGTTGACGGGGAGCTGTTTTTT.